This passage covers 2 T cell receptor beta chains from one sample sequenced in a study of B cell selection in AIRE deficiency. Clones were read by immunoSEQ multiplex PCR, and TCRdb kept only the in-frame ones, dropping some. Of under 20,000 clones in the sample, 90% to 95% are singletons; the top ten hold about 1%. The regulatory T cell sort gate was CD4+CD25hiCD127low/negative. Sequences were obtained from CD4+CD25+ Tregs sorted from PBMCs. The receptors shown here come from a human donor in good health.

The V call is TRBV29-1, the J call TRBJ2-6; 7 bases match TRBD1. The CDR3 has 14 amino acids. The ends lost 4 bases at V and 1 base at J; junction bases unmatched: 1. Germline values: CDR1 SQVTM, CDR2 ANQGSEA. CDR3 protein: CSVGTGSGANVLTF. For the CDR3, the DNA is TGCAGCGTTGGGACAGGTTCTGGGGCCAACGTCCTGACTTTC.

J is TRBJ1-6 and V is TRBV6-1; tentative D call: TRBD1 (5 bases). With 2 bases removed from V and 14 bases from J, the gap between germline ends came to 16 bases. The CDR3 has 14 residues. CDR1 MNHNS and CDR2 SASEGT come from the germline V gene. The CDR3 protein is CASSESRAARSLHF. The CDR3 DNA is TGTGCCAGCAGTGAATCCAGGGCAGCCAGATCCCTCCACTTT.